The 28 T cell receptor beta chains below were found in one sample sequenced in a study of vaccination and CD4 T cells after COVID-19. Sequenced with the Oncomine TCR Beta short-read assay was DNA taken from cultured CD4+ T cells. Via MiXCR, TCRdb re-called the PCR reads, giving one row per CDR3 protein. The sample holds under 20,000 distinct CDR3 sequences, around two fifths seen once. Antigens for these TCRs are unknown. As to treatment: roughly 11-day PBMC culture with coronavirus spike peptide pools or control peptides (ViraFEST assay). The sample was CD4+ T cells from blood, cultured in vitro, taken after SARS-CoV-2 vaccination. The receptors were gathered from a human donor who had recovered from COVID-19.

The CDR3 here is CASSEAGGRDTQYF. CDR3 sequence (DNA): TGTGCCAGCAGTGAAGCGGGTGGCCGAGATACGCAGTATTTT. The V call is TRBV2, the J call TRBJ2-3; the D is unclear. The V end was cut by 0 bases, the J end by 5 bases, with 9 bases between. In germline, CDR1 is SNHLY, CDR2 FYNNEI. The CDR3 runs 14 residues.

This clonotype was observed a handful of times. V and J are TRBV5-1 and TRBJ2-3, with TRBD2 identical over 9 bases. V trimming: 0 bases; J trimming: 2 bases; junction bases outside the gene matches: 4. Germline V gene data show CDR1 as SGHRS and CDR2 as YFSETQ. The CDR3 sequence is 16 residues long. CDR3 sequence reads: CASSLELAGNTDTQYF. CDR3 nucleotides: TGCGCCAGCAGCTTGGAACTAGCGGGTAACACAGATACGCAGTATTTT.

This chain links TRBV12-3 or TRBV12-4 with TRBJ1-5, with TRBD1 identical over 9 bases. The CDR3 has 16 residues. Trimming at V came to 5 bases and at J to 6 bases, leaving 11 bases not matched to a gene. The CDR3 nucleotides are TGTGCCAGCAGTAAACAGGGGGCGACCCGGGGTCAGCCCCAGCATTTT. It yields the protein CASSKQGATRGQPQHF.

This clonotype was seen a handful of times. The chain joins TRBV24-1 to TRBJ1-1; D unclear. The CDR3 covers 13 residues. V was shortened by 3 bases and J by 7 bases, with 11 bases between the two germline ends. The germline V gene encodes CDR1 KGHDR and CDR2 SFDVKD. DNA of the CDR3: TGTGCCACCAGTGATCGGGGTTACAGTGAAGCTTTCTTT. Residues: CATSDRGYSEAFF.

CDR3 loop: CASTGVGTTNEKLFF. The DNA of the CDR3 is TGTGCCAGCACCGGGGTAGGGACAACTAATGAAAAACTGTTTTTT. The V and J genes are TRBV6-1 and TRBJ1-4; D ambiguous. This CDR3 spans 15 amino acids. V was clipped by 7 bases and J by 0 bases, with 12 bases between them. CDR1 is MNHNS and CDR2 is SASEGT in the germline V gene.

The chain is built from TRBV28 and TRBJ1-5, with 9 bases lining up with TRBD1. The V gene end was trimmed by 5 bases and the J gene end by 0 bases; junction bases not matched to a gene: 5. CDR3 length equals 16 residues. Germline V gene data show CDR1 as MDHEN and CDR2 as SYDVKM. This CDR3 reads CASSDKTGGSNQPQHF. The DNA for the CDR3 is TGTGCCAGCAGTGACAAGACAGGGGGTAGCAATCAGCCCCAGCATTTT.

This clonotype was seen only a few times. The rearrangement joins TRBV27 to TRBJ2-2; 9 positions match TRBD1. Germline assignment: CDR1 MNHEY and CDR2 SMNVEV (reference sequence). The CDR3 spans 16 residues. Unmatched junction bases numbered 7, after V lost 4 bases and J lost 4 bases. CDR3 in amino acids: CASSSHRGRGTGELFF. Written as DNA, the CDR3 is TGTGCCAGCAGTTCTCACAGGGGGCGCGGCACCGGGGAGCTGTTTTTT.

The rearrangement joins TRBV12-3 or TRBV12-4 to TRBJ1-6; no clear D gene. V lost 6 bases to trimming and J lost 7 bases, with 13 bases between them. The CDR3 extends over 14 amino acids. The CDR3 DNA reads TGTGCCAGCAGACGAAGTGCCGGGAATTCACCCCTCCACTTT. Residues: CASRRSAGNSPLHF.

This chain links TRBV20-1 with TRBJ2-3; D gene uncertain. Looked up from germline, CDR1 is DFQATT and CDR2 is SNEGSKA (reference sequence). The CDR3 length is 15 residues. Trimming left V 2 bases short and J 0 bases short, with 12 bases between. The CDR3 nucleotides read TGCAGTGCTAGACCCTTAGGGCCTAGCACAGATACGCAGTATTTT. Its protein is CSARPLGPSTDTQYF.

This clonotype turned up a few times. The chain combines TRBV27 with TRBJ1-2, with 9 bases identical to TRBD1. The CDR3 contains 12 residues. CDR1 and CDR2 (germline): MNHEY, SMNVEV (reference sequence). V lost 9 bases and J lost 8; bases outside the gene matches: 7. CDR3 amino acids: CASTGTGSGYTF. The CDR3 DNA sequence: TGTGCCAGTACCGGGACAGGGAGCGGCTACACCTTC.

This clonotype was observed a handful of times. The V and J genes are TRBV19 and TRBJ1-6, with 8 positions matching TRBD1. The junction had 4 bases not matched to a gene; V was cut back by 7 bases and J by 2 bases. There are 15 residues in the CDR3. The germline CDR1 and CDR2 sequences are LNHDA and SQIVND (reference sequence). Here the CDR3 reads CASKDREAYNSPLHF. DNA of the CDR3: TGTGCCAGTAAGGACAGGGAGGCCTATAATTCACCCCTCCACTTT.

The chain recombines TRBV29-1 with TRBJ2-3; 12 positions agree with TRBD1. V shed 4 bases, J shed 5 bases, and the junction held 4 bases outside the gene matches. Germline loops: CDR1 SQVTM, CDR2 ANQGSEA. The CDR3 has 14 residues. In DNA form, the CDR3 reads TGCAGCGTTGGGGGACAGGGGGCAATAGATACGCAGTATTTT. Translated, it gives CSVGGQGAIDTQYF.

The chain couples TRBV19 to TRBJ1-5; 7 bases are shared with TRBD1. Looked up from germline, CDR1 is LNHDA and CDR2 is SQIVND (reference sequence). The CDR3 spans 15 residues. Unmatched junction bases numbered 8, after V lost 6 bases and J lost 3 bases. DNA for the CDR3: TGTGCCAGTAGCAAGACAGGGAAGCTCAATCAGCCCCAGCATTTT. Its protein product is CASSKTGKLNQPQHF.

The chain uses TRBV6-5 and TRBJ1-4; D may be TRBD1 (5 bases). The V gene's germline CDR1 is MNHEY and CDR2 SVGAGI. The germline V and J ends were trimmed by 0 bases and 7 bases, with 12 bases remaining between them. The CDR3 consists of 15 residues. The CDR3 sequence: CASSYSGGGSEKLFF. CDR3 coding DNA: TGTGCCAGCAGTTACTCGGGGGGGGGAAGTGAAAAACTGTTTTTT.

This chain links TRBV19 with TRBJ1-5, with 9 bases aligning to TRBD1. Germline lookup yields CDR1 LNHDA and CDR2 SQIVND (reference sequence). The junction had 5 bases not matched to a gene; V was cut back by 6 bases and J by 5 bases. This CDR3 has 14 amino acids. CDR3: CASRTQGADQPQHF. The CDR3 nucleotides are TGTGCCAGTAGGACACAGGGGGCTGATCAGCCCCAGCATTTT.

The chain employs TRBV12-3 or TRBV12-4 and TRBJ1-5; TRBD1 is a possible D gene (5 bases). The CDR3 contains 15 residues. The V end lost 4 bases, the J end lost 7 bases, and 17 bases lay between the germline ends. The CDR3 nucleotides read TGTGCCAGCAGTTCCCTGCCCGGGGCCGGGCAGCCCCAGCATTTT. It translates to CASSSLPGAGQPQHF.

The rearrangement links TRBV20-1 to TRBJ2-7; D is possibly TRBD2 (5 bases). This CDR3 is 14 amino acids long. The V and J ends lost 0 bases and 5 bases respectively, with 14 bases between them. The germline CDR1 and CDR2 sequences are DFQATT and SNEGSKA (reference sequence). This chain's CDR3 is CSARDLTRPNEQYF. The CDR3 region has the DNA TGCAGTGCTAGAGATTTAACTAGACCTAACGAGCAGTACTTC.

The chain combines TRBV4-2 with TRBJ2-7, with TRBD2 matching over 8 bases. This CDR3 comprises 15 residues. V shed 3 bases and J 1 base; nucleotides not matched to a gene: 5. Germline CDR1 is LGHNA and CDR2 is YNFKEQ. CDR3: CASSQGSGESYEQYF. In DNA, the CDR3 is TGTGCCAGCAGCCAGGGTAGCGGGGAATCCTACGAGCAGTACTTC.

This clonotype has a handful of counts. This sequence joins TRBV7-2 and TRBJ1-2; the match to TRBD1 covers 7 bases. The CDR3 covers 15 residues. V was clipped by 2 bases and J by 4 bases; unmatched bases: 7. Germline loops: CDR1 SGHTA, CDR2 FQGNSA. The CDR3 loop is CASSLTPDRAYGYTF. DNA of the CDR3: TGTGCCAGCAGCTTAACACCCGACAGGGCCTATGGCTACACCTTC.

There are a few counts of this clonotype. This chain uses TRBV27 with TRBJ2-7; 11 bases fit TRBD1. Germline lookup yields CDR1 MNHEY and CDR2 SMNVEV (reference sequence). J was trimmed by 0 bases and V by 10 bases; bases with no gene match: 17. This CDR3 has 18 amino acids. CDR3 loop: CATSPSGTGGIYSYEQYF. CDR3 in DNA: TGTGCCACATCCCCATCCGGGACAGGGGGTATTTACTCCTACGAGCAGTACTTC.

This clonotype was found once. CDR3 protein: CASSQDRGYQETQYF. As DNA, the CDR3 is TGCGCCAGCAGCCAAGATCGCGGGTACCAAGAGACCCAGTACTTC. V and J are TRBV4-1 and TRBJ2-5; the D gene is possibly TRBD2 (5 bases). Per the germline V gene, CDR1 is MGHRA and CDR2 is YSYEKL. The CDR3 totals 15 residues. V was cut by 0 bases and J by 0 bases, with 8 bases left in between.

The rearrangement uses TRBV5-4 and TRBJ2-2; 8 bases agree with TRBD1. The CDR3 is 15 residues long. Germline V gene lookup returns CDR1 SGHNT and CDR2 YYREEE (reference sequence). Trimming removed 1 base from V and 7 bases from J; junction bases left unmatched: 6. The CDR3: CASSLTQGDSGELFF. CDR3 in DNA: TGTGCCAGCAGCTTGACACAGGGGGACAGCGGGGAGCTGTTTTTT.

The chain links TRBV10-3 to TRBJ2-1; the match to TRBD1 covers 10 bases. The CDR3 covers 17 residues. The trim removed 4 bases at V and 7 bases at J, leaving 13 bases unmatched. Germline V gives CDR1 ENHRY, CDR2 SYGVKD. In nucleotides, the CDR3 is TGTGCCATCAGTGCCACCTTGACAGGGGGCAGTCGGAATGAGCAGTTCTTC. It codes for CAISATLTGGSRNEQFF.

CDR3 sequence: CASSPRQGSEQFF. The CDR3 DNA reads as TGTGCCAGCAGCCCCCGACAGGGGAGTGAGCAGTTCTTC. The chain carries TRBV7-9 and TRBJ2-1; 8 nucleotides agree with TRBD1. The CDR3 is 13 amino acids. With 5 bases clipped from V and 9 bases from J, the junction kept 6 bases outside the gene matches. Germline loops: CDR1 SEHNR, CDR2 FQNEAQ (reference sequence). Filled out from reference TRBV7-9 and TRBJ2-1, the complete variable domain reads DTGVSQNPRHKITKRGQNVTFRCDPISEHNRLYWYRQTLGQGPEFLTYFQNEAQLEKSRLLSDRFSAERPKGSFSTLEIQRTEQGDSAMYLCASSPRQGSEQFFGPGTRLTVL.

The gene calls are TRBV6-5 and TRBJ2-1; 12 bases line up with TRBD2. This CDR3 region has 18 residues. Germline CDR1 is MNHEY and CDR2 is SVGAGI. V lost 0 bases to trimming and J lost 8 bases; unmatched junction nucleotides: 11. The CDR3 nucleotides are TGTGCCAGCAGTTACTCGCCAGGGCTAGCGGGAGGGAACTATGAGCAGTTCTTC. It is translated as CASSYSPGLAGGNYEQFF.

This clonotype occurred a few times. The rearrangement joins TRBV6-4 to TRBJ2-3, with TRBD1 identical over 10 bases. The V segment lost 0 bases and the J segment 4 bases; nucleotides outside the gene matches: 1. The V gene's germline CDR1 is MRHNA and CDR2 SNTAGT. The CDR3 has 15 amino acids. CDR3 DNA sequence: TGTGCCAGCAGTGACTCGGGACAGGGGTCAGATACGCAGTATTTT. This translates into CASSDSGQGSDTQYF.

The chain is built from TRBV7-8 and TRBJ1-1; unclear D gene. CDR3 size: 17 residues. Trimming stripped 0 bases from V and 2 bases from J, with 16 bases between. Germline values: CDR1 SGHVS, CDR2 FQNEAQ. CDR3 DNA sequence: TGTGCCAGCAGCTTAGCGCTTGGGTTTGGGCGAAACACTGAAGCTTTCTTT. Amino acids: CASSLALGFGRNTEAFF.

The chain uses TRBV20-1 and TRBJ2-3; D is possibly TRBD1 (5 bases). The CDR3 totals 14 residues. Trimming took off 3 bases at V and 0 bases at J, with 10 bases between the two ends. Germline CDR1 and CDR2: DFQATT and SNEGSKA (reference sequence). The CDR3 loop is CSASTGTSTDTQYF. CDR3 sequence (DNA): TGCAGTGCTAGTACAGGAACTAGCACAGATACGCAGTATTTT.